The clone carrying this T cell receptor (beta chain) was observed a few times. An end of the junction differs from the germline gene, which may be a read error. The data derive from a study of blood T cells in healthy people across ages. Then a second PCR, running roughly 6 to 12 cycles, was carried out with a sample-barcoded 5' primer and a J-beta primer mix. One entry per CDR3 protein results from TCRdb running MiXCR on the 5' RACE reads. The sample includes approximately 700,000 distinct CDR3 sequences, 32% of them seen just once. The sequence derives from a woman aged 80 or over in good health. The material sequenced was blood.

The CDR3 loop is CAWSRWGGSTEAFF. CDR3 in DNA: TGTGCCTGGAGTCGATGGGGAGGGAGCACTGAAGCTTTTTTT. The chain has TRBV30 and TRBJ1-1; D is undetermined. Germline V gives CDR1 GTSNPN, CDR2 SVGIG (reference sequence). The CDR3 length is 14 residues.